This TCR beta chain was sequenced during a study of response to subunit inactivated influenza vaccine. V dropped 2 bases and J dropped 7; count of bases not matched to a gene: 9. Germline V gene data show CDR1 as LGHDT and CDR2 as YNNKEL (reference sequence). This CDR3 spans 16 amino acids. TCRdb called the RT-PCR reads again in MiXCR, with one record for every CDR3 protein. Of about 500,000 distinct CDR3 sequences listed, about 15% are singletons. General observations from the study: After each seasonal influenza vaccination, few new T cells are recruited, the authors suggested.

This clonotype appeared a few times. Its antigen is unidentified. The sequences come from CD4+ T cells sorted from PBMCs, collected 23 to 25 months after vaccination. The V gene is TRBV3-1, the J gene TRBJ2-1; 9 nucleotides agree with TRBD1. This receptor was taken from a man aged 50-75 years who received an inactivated influenza vaccine. CDR3: CASSQTGTGKLNEQFF. CDR3 DNA sequence: TGTGCCAGCAGCCAAACCGGGACAGGGAAACTGAATGAGCAGTTCTTC.